Sequencing of this T cell receptor (beta chain) was carried out in a study of beta chain features in type 1 diabetes. Regarding the study as a whole: Highly expressing activated T cells could be over-counted with a cDNA template.

cDNA synthesis used the whole RNA isolate, giving expressed TCRB sequences. TCRdb's copy holds only in-frame clones and misses some; the assay was immunoSEQ multiplex PCR. The sample has about 620,000 clones; around a sixth are singletons. Blood was drawn once from each donor into heparinised tubes. The draws averaged about 120 mL. A note on this clone: Its target is unknown.

There are 13 residues in the CDR3. Germline loops: CDR1 LGHNA, CDR2 YSLEER. V lost 1 base, J lost 6 bases, and 7 bases lay in between. This chain links TRBV4-3 with TRBJ1-5, with D unresolved. Sequencing was performed on naive CD4+ T cells from blood. The receptor was isolated from a man aged 18 to 35 in good health. The DNA for the CDR3 is TGCGCCAGCAGCCAAGTACGGAGTCAGCCCCAGCATTTT. Amino acid sequence: CASSQVRSQPQHF.